The next 7 T cell receptor beta chains were all read from a single sample in a study of T-cell reconstitution after alpha-beta-depleted transplantation in children. Unique molecular identifiers were built into the TCRbeta library. TCRdb re-called the PCR reads through MiXCR, storing one row per CDR3 protein. This table has more than 550,000 distinct CDR3 sequences, 10% to 13% appearing once. The material was PBMCs from the stem cell graft donor, obtained from the stem cell graft. These receptors were taken from a human donor who donated a stem cell graft to a child with acute myeloid leukemia.

This chain joins TRBV20-1 and TRBJ1-4; D is undetermined. This CDR3 contains 15 residues. Germline V lookup: CDR1 DFQATT, CDR2 SNEGSKA (reference sequence). Deletions cut 6 bases from V and 6 bases from J, with 20 bases between. In DNA form, the CDR3 reads TGCAGTGCCCAGCCCCCCCCCCCGGGGTATGAAAAACTGTTTTTT. It yields the protein CSAQPPPPGYEKLFF.

Ten or more counts support this clonotype. The chain couples TRBV18 to TRBJ2-2; D not certain. V was trimmed by 1 base and J by 4 bases, leaving 10 bases between them. CDR1 is KGHSH, CDR2 LQKENI, per germline. The CDR3 has 15 residues. The CDR3 DNA follows: TGTGCCAGCTCACCACTAGGAGCATCCACCGGGGAGCTGTTTTTT. Residues: CASSPLGASTGELFF.

As concerns this clonotype: A read error may be the cause here, since a much bigger clone is one base away. The CDR3, as DNA: TGTGCCAGCAGTTCTTGGGACCGGGACCTAAATGAAAAACTGTTTTTT. This encodes CASSSWDRDLNEKLFF. V usage is TRBV6-2 or TRBV6-3 and J usage is TRBJ1-4, with TRBD1 as a possible D gene (5 bases). The CDR3 is 16 residues long. Trimming removed 4 bases at V and 5 bases at J, with 17 bases between. Germline lookup yields CDR1 MNHEY and CDR2 SVGEGT.

V usage is TRBV4-1 and J usage is TRBJ2-6, with 13 bases that match TRBD2. With 0 bases clipped from V and 4 bases from J, the junction kept 12 bases outside the gene matches. CDR3 length: 21 amino acids. Germline CDR1 reads MGHRA; CDR2 reads YSYEKL. The CDR3 sequence: CASSQDGGTSGTGGGANVLTF. CDR3 coding DNA: TGCGCCAGCAGCCAAGATGGGGGGACTAGCGGGACGGGGGGAGGGGCCAACGTCCTGACTTTC.

Worth noting for this clonotype: Since a much larger clone is just one base distant, this may be a read error. The gene calls are TRBV28 and TRBJ1-2, with no clear D. CDR3 size: 12 residues. The V and J ends lost 3 bases and 4 bases respectively, with 6 bases between them. CDR1 and CDR2 from the germline V gene are MDHEN and SYDVKM. The CDR3 DNA reads as TGTGCCAGCAGTTTCCGGGGCTATGGCTACACCTTC. It codes for CASSFRGYGYTF.

This clonotype was seen many times. J is TRBJ2-7 and V is TRBV20-1, with 8 bases matching TRBD2. Germline loops: CDR1 DFQATT, CDR2 SNEGSKA (reference sequence). The CDR3 is made up of 14 amino acids. Trimming at V came to 5 bases and at J to 0 bases, leaving 6 bases not matched to a gene. The CDR3 region has the DNA TGCAGTGCTTCACTTCTAGCGGGCTCCTACGAGCAGTACTTC. This encodes CSASLLAGSYEQYF.

In this sample, this clonotype turned up a few times. The chain couples TRBV12-3 or TRBV12-4 to TRBJ2-1, with 10 nucleotides matching TRBD2. CDR3 length equals 15 residues. V dropped 5 bases and J dropped 10; count of bases not matched to a gene: 11. The CDR3 is CASSLGRGLANEQFF. In nucleotides, the CDR3 is TGTGCCAGCAGTCTAGGGAGGGGACTAGCGAACGAGCAGTTCTTC.